This entry concerns a single TCR beta chain. It has no known antigen specificity. No much larger clonotype is one base removed from it; base qualities were not supplied. The sample is drawn from a study of blood T cell repertoires in COVID-19 (dated by TCRdb to between 2020 and 2021). Concerning the study at large: The collaborator samples originated in the United States, Italy and Spain and spanned the acute and convalescent phases of COVID-19. Subjects who had been exposed to COVID-19, were actively infected with it, or had recovered from it provided the deeply sampled blood TCRbeta repertoires that made up the dataset. Samples came from the ongoing ImmuneRACE study (first 160 participants) plus 1,254 subjects from 6 global collaborators. The repertoires were released in a freely available public database meant as a resource for research on the immune response to SARS-CoV-2. HLA class I and class II types, where available, came from metadata supplied by the sample provider rather than from assay-based typing. The material from the prospective study consisted of cDNA or gDNA derived from T cells, B-cell-depleted T cells, or PBMCs. The sample metadata nearly always contained a de-identified subject ID, COVID-19 status, age in years and sex. What the authors observed across the whole study: The amount of clinical and demographic metadata varied by source and participant and was provided uncurated.

V loses 7 bases of germline sequence and J loses 0 bases, and the interval between the two ends is 7 bases. The CDR3 holds 14 amino acids from the cysteine to the phenylalanine. The entry retains the CDR3 DNA only, 42 bases that are in frame from base 1. CDR1 and CDR2 were assigned from the germline V gene as SNHLY and FYNNEI. In the prospective study, participants were about 18 to 89 years old, resided in fewer than 25 geographic areas of the United States, and were enrolled through a virtual design. In the prospective study, cohorts were assigned on the basis of participant-reported clinical history obtained from a screening survey and a study questionnaire. Recovered participants in ImmuneRACE Cohort 3 were defined by two consecutive negative NP/OP PCR tests, clearance by a healthcare professional, or resolution of symptoms. Each participant in the prospective study had whole blood, serum and a nasopharyngeal or oropharyngeal swab collected by mobile phlebotomists. Participants in the prospective study had the option to provide additional blood draws and questionnaires over a roughly two-month period. Prospective study blood samples were shipped either frozen or at room temperature before DNA extraction.

TCRbeta CDR3 regions were amplified from genomic DNA using the immunoSEQ Assay, a bias-controlled multiplex PCR. Per the source publication's procedure: The number of nucleated cells in each sample was estimated from the amplification of reference gene primers within the assay. Sequence reads were collapsed and filtered to measure the absolute abundance of every unique TCRbeta CDR3 rearrangement. For each sample, productive Simpson clonality was calculated by taking the square root of Simpson's diversity index across productive rearrangements. Here the immuneACCESS table is served through TCRdb, limited to in-frame sequences with V and J called. Missing clones are a known gap in these copies; in checked studies unresolved V genes cover under half, and the rest lacks a known reason. That table gives V, J and clone size, and the DNA gave D and trimming. The sample table records about 300,000 clones; about 85% of these occur just once. The top ten constitute approximately 5.4% of the sample.

Sequenced material: PBMCs or T cells enriched from blood (not recorded which). The TCR sequence derives from a woman aged 25 to 39 who had recovered from COVID-19. This chain is built from TRBV2 and TRBJ1-6; too little of a D gene remains to name it. CDR3 loop: CASTESSYNSPLHF. The DNA is TGTGCCAGCACGGAGAGCTCCTATAATTCACCCCTCCACTTT. The full variable domain, with segments outside the CDR3 supplied by the reference TRBV2 and TRBJ1-6 proteins, appears as EPEVTQTPSHQVTQMGQEVILRCVPISNHLYFYWYRQILGQKVEFLVSFYNNEISEKSEIFDDQFSVERPDGSNFTLKIRSTKLEDSAMYFCASTESSYNSPLHFGNGTRLTVT.